The 3 T cell receptor beta chains in this list originate from one sample, sequenced in a study of blood T cell repertoires in COVID-19. TCRdb keeps only in-frame clones here, not all; method: immunoSEQ multiplex PCR. Found here are 200,000 to 250,000 clones, approximately 87% of them singletons; the top ten hold 3% to 3.5%. The specimen sequenced was PBMCs or T cells enriched from blood (not recorded which). These receptors were taken from a woman between 45 and 65 years old in a cohort exposed to, infected with or recovered from COVID-19 (not recorded which).

This clone has a single count. The chain is built from TRBV4-2 and TRBJ1-3; 7 nucleotides match TRBD1. After removal of 3 bases from V and 3 bases from J, the junction contained 11 bases not matched to a gene. The CDR3 is 17 amino acids. Germline CDR1 is LGHNA and CDR2 is YNFKEQ. The CDR3 nucleotides are TGTGCCAGCAGCCAGACGGACCTCAGGGGGTATGGAAACACCATATATTTT. Protein: CASSQTDLRGYGNTIYF.

The chain employs TRBV7-2 and TRBJ2-5, with a possible D match to TRBD1 (5 bases). The CDR3 totals 14 residues. Between the trimmed V and J ends, which lost 5 bases and 2 bases, there was a span of 12 bases. CDR1 is SGHTA and CDR2 is FQGNSA in the germline V gene. CDR3 nucleotides: TGTGCCAGCAGCCCCCGACAGTTACAAGAGACCCAGTACTTC. Protein: CASSPRQLQETQYF.

The chain couples TRBV30 to TRBJ2-7, with TRBD2 matching 11 bases. The CDR3 spans 13 residues. The germline V gene encodes CDR1 GTSNPN and CDR2 SVGIG (reference sequence). V lost 2 bases to trimming and J lost 6 bases; unmatched junction nucleotides: 3. The CDR3 DNA reads as TGTGCCTGGAGTCTAGCGGGGGGATCCGAGCAGTACTTC. Its translation: CAWSLAGGSEQYF.